This entry concerns a single TCR beta chain. These data are taken from a study of Graves' ophthalmopathy and Graves' hyperthyroidism. Exclusion covered patients with other autoimmune diseases or uncontrolled infections (as well as pregnancy or lactation). Per germline, CDR1 SEHNR and CDR2 FQNEAQ (reference sequence). The CDR3 loop spans 16 amino acids. J lost 2 bases, V lost 5 bases, and 11 bases had no gene match. RNA served as the template for amplifying TCR beta CDR3 regions. HTBI primers served in a first-round RT-PCR, which a second-round multiplex PCR followed. TCRdb re-called the multiplex PCR reads through MiXCR, storing one row per CDR3 protein. This sample has about 220,000 distinct CDR3 sequences, with under 25% found just once.

The receptor was derived from a woman aged 45-60 years with Graves' ophthalmopathy. The rearrangement joins TRBV7-9 to TRBJ2-5; 7 bases fit TRBD1. Sequencing used peripheral blood. The CDR3 here is CASSPSGTATQETQYF. DNA of the CDR3: TGTGCCAGCAGCCCCTCCGGGACAGCCACACAAGAGACCCAGTACTTC.